These 27 T cell receptor beta chains originate from one sample sequenced in a study of CD8 T cells in Susac syndrome. Random hexamers primed reverse transcription of about 0.45 to 1 ug RNA. MiXCR, run by TCRdb on the immunoSEQ multiplex PCR reads, gives a single entry per CDR3 protein. The data hold some 120,000 distinct CDR3 sequences, with less than 95% observed a single time. Sample: CD4+ T cells from PBMCs. The source is a human donor in good health.

The rearrangement uses TRBV7-2 and TRBJ2-6, with 8 bases matching TRBD2. Germline V gene sequence: CDR1 SGHTA, CDR2 FQGNSA. This CDR3 has 17 amino acids. J gave up 4 bases and V 5 bases, and 10 bases lay outside the gene matches. The CDR3 region has the DNA TGTGCCAGCAGCACTTTCGGGGGGGGTTTCGGGGCCAACGTCCTGACTTTC. This encodes CASSTFGGGFGANVLTF.

The V and J genes are TRBV27 and TRBJ2-6; tentative D call: TRBD2 (6 bases). The germline V and J ends were trimmed by 2 bases and 0 bases, with 11 bases remaining between them. Germline V lookup: CDR1 MNHEY, CDR2 SMNVEV (reference sequence). This CDR3 comprises 17 residues. CDR3 sequence reads: CASSLGGLISGANVLTF. CDR3 sequence (DNA): TGTGCCAGCAGTTTAGGAGGGCTAATCTCTGGGGCCAACGTCCTGACTTTC.

This clonotype was detected once. The V gene is TRBV2, the J gene TRBJ2-1, with 7 bases fitting TRBD2. The CDR3 runs 15 residues. V lost 3 bases, J lost 7 bases, and 9 bases stayed unmatched. The V gene's germline CDR1 is SNHLY and CDR2 FYNNEI. The CDR3 nucleotides read TGTGCCAGCAGTGACTACGCGGGAGTTCGGAATGAGCAGTTCTTC. It is translated as CASSDYAGVRNEQFF.

This chain connects TRBV12-3 or TRBV12-4 to TRBJ1-5, with 7 bases matching TRBD1. J gave up 5 bases and V 5 bases, and 6 bases lay outside the gene matches. This CDR3 region has 14 residues. The CDR3 reads CASSRGTEYQPQHF. In DNA, the CDR3 is TGTGCCAGCAGTCGGGGGACAGAGTATCAGCCCCAGCATTTT.

The V and J genes are TRBV6-2 or TRBV6-3 and TRBJ2-3; D uncertain. The V gene lost 6 bases and the J gene lost 2 bases, with 21 bases spanning the gap. Germline assignment: CDR1 MNHEY and CDR2 SVGEGT. This CDR3 has 17 residues. CDR3 DNA: TGTGCCAGCAGCAAAATCTGGGAACCCCCCCACACAGATACGCAGTATTTT. Translation: CASSKIWEPPHTDTQYF.

This chain connects TRBV19 to TRBJ1-1, with D hard to call. Trimming shortened V by 6 bases and J by 0 bases, and 14 bases separated the two germline ends. Germline V gives CDR1 LNHDA, CDR2 SQIVND (reference sequence). The CDR3 totals 15 residues. The CDR3 sequence is CASREGSVLNTEAFF. CDR3 sequence (DNA): TGTGCCAGTAGAGAGGGAAGCGTATTGAACACTGAAGCTTTCTTT.

This clonotype was detected once. The V gene is TRBV3-1, the J gene TRBJ2-1; D may be TRBD1 (6 bases). The CDR3 contains 14 residues. Trimming removed 1 base at V and 10 bases at J, with 14 bases between. Germline V lookup: CDR1 LGHDT, CDR2 YNNKEL (reference sequence). CDR3 sequence (DNA): TGTGCCAGCAGCCAAGGTATCAGGGGACCCGAGCAGTTCTTC. Translation: CASSQGIRGPEQFF.

The CDR3 spells CASGPYEQYF. CDR3 sequence (DNA): TGTGCCAGCGGGCCCTACGAGCAGTACTTC. This sequence joins TRBV6-1 and TRBJ2-7; D is ambiguous. The CDR3 consists of 10 residues. Germline V gene lookup returns CDR1 MNHNS and CDR2 SASEGT. V dropped 8 bases and J dropped 2 bases, with 4 bases sitting between them.

The chain is built from TRBV19 and TRBJ2-7; TRBD1 is a possible D gene (6 bases). V was shortened by 4 bases and J by 4 bases, with 17 bases between the two germline ends. The CDR3 is 15 residues long. Germline V gene sequence: CDR1 LNHDA, CDR2 SQIVND (reference sequence). CDR3 in DNA: TGTGCCAGTAGTAAAAAAGGGGACACTTCGTACGAGCAGTACTTC. Its translation: CASSKKGDTSYEQYF.

The V call is TRBV20-1, the J call TRBJ1-2, with D hard to call. CDR1 and CDR2 from the germline V gene are DFQATT and SNEGSKA (reference sequence). This CDR3 is 11 amino acids long. Trimming left V 6 bases short and J 5 bases short, with 10 bases between. In nucleotides, the CDR3 is TGCAGTGCCACTGCTATATATGGCTACACCTTC. Translation gives CSATAIYGYTF.

The rearrangement joins TRBV5-1 to TRBJ2-1; 10 bases align to TRBD2. The ends lost 0 bases at V and 3 bases at J; junction bases unmatched: 3. Germline CDR1 is SGHRS and CDR2 is YFSETQ. The CDR3 loop spans 16 amino acids. The CDR3 loop is CASSLVGTSDYNEQFF. Written as DNA, the CDR3 is TGCGCCAGCAGCTTGGTTGGGACTAGCGACTACAATGAGCAGTTCTTC. Full variable domain (rest looked up from reference TRBV5-1 and TRBJ2-1): KAGVTQTPRYLIKTRGQQVTLSCSPISGHRSVSWYQQTPGQGLQFLFEYFSETQRNKGNFPGRFSGRQFSNSRSEMNVSTLELGDSALYLCASSLVGTSDYNEQFFGPGTRLTVL.

The chain recombines TRBV7-9 with TRBJ2-2; D gene ambiguous. The CDR3 spans 13 residues. Looked up from germline, CDR1 is SEHNR and CDR2 is FQNEAQ (reference sequence). The V end lost 5 bases, the J end lost 4 bases, and 8 bases lay between the germline ends. The CDR3 spells CASSPYPTGELFF. The DNA of the CDR3 is TGTGCCAGCAGCCCTTACCCCACCGGGGAGCTGTTTTTT.

V usage is TRBV21-1 and J usage is TRBJ1-1; TRBD1, as called in the table, went unchecked against the DNA. TRBV21-1 is designated a pseudogene. The CDR3 contains 17 residues. Here the CDR3 DNA reads TGTGCCAGCAGCCGAGGACAGGGGGCGACTTTGAACACTGAAGCTTTCTTT. It yields the protein CASSRGQGATLNTEAFF.

The chain uses TRBV27 and TRBJ1-2, with unresolved D. The CDR3 has 14 amino acids. With 6 bases removed from V and 2 bases from J, the gap between germline ends came to 13 bases. CDR1 MNHEY and CDR2 SMNVEV come from the germline V gene (reference sequence). The CDR3 bases are TGTGCCAGCAGCCTGGGGTCGCTAAACTATGGCTACACCTTC. It specifies CASSLGSLNYGYTF.

The chain couples TRBV7-2 to TRBJ2-7; TRBD2 matches at 10 bases. The V gene's germline CDR1 is SGHTA and CDR2 FQGNSA. The length of the CDR3 is 15 residues. Trimming removed 1 base from V and 7 bases from J; junction bases left unmatched: 7. The CDR3 DNA reads TGTGCCAGCAGCTTAGGGCTAGCGGGAGTAGGAGAGCAGTACTTC. Translating gives CASSLGLAGVGEQYF. Complete variable domain (other parts from reference TRBV7-2 and TRBJ2-7): GAGVSQSPSNKVTEKGKDVELRCDPISGHTALYWYRQSLGQGLEFLIYFQGNSAPDKSGLPSDRFSAERTGGSVSTLTIQRTQQEDSAVYLCASSLGLAGVGEQYFGPGTRLTVT.

This rearrangement joins TRBV7-2 to TRBJ2-3, with 13 nucleotides matching TRBD2. V lost 7 bases, J lost 10 bases, and 5 bases stayed unmatched. The CDR3 spans 13 residues. Germline lookup yields CDR1 SGHTA and CDR2 FQGNSA. CDR3 coding DNA: TGTGCCAGCACCGGACTAGCGGGAGTTGCGCAGTATTTT. Translation gives CASTGLAGVAQYF.

The J gene is TRBJ2-7, the V gene TRBV12-3 or TRBV12-4; 9 bases map to TRBD2. V lost 3 bases, J lost 3 bases, and 6 bases stayed unmatched. CDR3 length: 15 amino acids. CDR3 in DNA: TGTGCCAGCAGTTTGGCTAGCGGGAAGTTCTACGAGCAGTACTTC. It encodes CASSLASGKFYEQYF.

A remark on this clonotype: A read error may account for a junction end that differs from germline. This chain links TRBV7-7 with TRBJ2-3; D remains ambiguous. Germline values: CDR1 SSHAT, CDR2 FNYEAQ (reference sequence). The CDR3 is 13 amino acids. The CDR3 loop is CASSLALLGTQYF. The CDR3 DNA is TGTGCTAGCAGCTTAGCCTTGCTTGGTACGCAGTATTTT.

This sequence joins TRBV7-2 and TRBJ2-7, with D possibly TRBD1 on 5 matching bases. The length of the CDR3 is 17 residues. Germline V gene lookup returns CDR1 SGHTA and CDR2 FQGNSA. Trimming removed 1 base from V and 4 bases from J, with 20 bases in between. The CDR3 region is CASSLEAHRSFRYEQYF. The CDR3 bases are TGTGCCAGCAGCTTAGAGGCCCACAGGTCCTTTCGTTACGAGCAGTACTTC.

J is TRBJ2-6 and V is TRBV2, with 12 bases that match TRBD1. Losses at the gene ends were 4 bases for V and 4 bases for J; bases not matched to a gene: 8. This CDR3 spans 18 amino acids. Germline V gene lookup returns CDR1 SNHLY and CDR2 FYNNEI. CDR3 protein: CASSGPGQGAPGANVLTF. Written as DNA, the CDR3 is TGTGCCAGCAGTGGTCCGGGACAGGGGGCGCCCGGGGCCAACGTCCTGACTTTC.

The chain employs TRBV20-1 and TRBJ2-1; D assignment may be TRBD1 or TRBD2 (5 bases each). This CDR3 is 12 amino acids long. The germline V gene encodes CDR1 DFQATT and CDR2 SNEGSKA (reference sequence). Between the trimmed V and J ends, which lost 7 bases and 8 bases, there was a span of 15 bases. The CDR3 DNA follows: TGCAGTGTCCGTCCGGGGCGGGATGAGCAGTTCTTC. It yields the protein CSVRPGRDEQFF.

The chain recombines TRBV6-5 with TRBJ2-7; D unclear. Germline V gives CDR1 MNHEY, CDR2 SVGAGI. V lost 10 bases, J lost 3 bases, and 13 bases lay in between. The length of the CDR3 is 12 residues. CDR3 sequence: CATRSSGYEQYF. The CDR3 nucleotides are TGTGCCACCAGGTCGAGTGGCTACGAGCAGTACTTC.

This rearrangement joins TRBV4-3 to TRBJ2-3, with 10 positions matching TRBD2. Germline lookup yields CDR1 LGHNA and CDR2 YSLEER. This CDR3 region has 15 residues. V was clipped by 1 base and J by 8 bases; unmatched bases: 6. The DNA for the CDR3 is TGCGCCAGCAGCCAAGTTCCGTTAGCGGGAGGTACGCAGTATTTT. This translates into CASSQVPLAGGTQYF.

The chain employs TRBV12-3 or TRBV12-4 and TRBJ1-1; D not resolved. The CDR3 covers 13 residues. Trimming shortened V by 7 bases and J by 0 bases, and 9 bases separated the two germline ends. CDR3 bases: TGTGCCAGCACCCTTCATTTGAACACTGAAGCTTTCTTT. Translated: CASTLHLNTEAFF.

The chain has TRBV10-3 and TRBJ2-2; D may be TRBD1 or TRBD2 (5 bases each). The ends were cut back, 5 bases at V and 2 bases at J, with 12 bases in the middle. The CDR3 totals 15 residues. The germline gives CDR1 ENHRY, CDR2 SYGVKD. The CDR3 is CAISPGRINTGELFF. The CDR3 nucleotides are TGTGCCATCAGTCCGGGACGGATCAACACCGGGGAGCTGTTTTTT.

This clonotype has only one observation. This sequence joins TRBV10-3 and TRBJ1-3, with unresolved D. Trimming cost V 7 bases and J 6 bases, with 16 bases left between them. This CDR3 has 14 amino acids. Per the germline V gene, CDR1 is ENHRY and CDR2 is SYGVKD. In DNA, the CDR3 is TGTGCCATCACCCCAGATAGCTACGAAAACACCATATATTTT. It codes for CAITPDSYENTIYF.

The rearrangement links TRBV21-1 to TRBJ1-2. TRBV21-1 is deemed a pseudogene. The CDR3 loop spans 12 amino acids. In DNA, the CDR3 is TGTGCCGGTAAGACACCGCTCTATGGCTACACCTTC. It is translated as CAGKTPLYGYTF.